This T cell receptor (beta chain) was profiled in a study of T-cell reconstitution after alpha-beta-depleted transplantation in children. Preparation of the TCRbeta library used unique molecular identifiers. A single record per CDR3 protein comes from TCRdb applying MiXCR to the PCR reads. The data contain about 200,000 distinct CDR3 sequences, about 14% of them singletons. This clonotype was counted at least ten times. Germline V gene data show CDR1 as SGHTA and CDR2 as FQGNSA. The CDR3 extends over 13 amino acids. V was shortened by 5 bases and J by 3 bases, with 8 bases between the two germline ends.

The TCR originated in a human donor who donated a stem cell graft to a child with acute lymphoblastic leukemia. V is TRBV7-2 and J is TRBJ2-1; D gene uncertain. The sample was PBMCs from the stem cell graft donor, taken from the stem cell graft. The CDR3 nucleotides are TGTGCCAGCAGCGTAGTCGTCTACAATGAGCAGTTCTTC. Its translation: CASSVVVYNEQFF.